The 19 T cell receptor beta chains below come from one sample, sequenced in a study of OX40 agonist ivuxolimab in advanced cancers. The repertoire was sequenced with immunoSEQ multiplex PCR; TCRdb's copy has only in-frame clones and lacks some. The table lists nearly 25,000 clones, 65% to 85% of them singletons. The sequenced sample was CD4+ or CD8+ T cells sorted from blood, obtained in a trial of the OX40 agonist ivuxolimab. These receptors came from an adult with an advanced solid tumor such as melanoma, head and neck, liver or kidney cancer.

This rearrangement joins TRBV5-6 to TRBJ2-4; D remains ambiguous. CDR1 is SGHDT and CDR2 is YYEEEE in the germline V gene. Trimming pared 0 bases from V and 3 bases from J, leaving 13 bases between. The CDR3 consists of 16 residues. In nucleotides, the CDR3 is TGTGCCAGCAGCTTGGTACTGGCAGGCGGCAAAAACATTCAGTACTTC. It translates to CASSLVLAGGKNIQYF. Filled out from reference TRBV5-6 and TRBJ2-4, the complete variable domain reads DAGVTQSPTHLIKTRGQQVTLRCSPKSGHDTVSWYQQALGQGPQFIFQYYEEEERQRGNFPDRFSGHQFPNYSSELNVNALLLGDSALYLCASSLVLAGGKNIQYFGAGTRLSVL.

Written as DNA, the CDR3 is TGCAGCGTTGAAGGGACTCCGGGACGGTTGTACAATGAGCAGTTCTTC. Translating gives CSVEGTPGRLYNEQFF. The chain combines TRBV29-1 with TRBJ2-1; perhaps D is TRBD1 or TRBD2 (5 bases each). Per the germline V gene, CDR1 is SQVTM and CDR2 is ANQGSEA. CDR3 length: 16 amino acids. Trimming took off 1 base at V and 4 bases at J, with 17 bases between the two ends.

The CDR3 sequence is CASSQLTTGGRGKQYF. CDR3 sequence (DNA): TGCGCCAGCAGTCAACTTACGACAGGGGGCCGAGGAAAGCAGTACTTC. V is TRBV23-1 and J is TRBJ2-7; 10 bases align to TRBD1. TRBV23-1 belongs to the ORF category, with a function that is uncertain. V was clipped by 2 bases and J by 8 bases; unmatched bases: 12. The CDR3 is 16 residues long.

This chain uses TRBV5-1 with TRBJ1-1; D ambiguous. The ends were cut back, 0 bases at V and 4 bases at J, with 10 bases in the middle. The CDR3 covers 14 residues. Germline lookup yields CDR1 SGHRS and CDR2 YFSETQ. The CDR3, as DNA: TGCGCCAGCAGCTTGGCAGGTTTAAGCACTGAAGCTTTCTTT. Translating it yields CASSLAGLSTEAFF.

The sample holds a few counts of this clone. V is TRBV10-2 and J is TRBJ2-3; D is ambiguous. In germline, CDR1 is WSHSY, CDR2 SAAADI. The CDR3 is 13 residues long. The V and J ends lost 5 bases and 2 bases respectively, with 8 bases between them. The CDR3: CASSNGFTDTQYF. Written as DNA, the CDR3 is TGCGCCAGCAGTAACGGTTTCACAGATACGCAGTATTTT.

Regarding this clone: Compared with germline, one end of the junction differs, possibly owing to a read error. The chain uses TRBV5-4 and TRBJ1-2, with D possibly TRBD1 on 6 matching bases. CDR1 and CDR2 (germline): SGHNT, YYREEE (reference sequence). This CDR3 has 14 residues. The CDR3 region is CVSSLVGQTYGYTF. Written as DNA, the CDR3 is TGTGTCAGCAGCTTGGTCGGACAGACCTATGGCTACACCTTC.

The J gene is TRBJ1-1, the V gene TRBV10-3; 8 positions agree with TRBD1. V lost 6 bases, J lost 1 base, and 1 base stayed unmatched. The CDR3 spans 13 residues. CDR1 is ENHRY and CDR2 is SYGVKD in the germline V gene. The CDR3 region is CAIRGQGNTEAFF. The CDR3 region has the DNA TGTGCCATCAGAGGACAGGGGAACACTGAAGCTTTCTTT.

CDR3 amino acids: CASKGAGSLNYEQYF. As DNA, the CDR3 is TGTGCCAGCAAAGGAGCGGGTTCTCTAAACTACGAGCAGTACTTC. This chain links TRBV6-1 with TRBJ2-7, with a weak D call TRBD2 (6 bases). The V end lost 7 bases, the J end lost 3 bases, and 19 bases lay between the germline ends. Germline V gene sequence: CDR1 MNHNS, CDR2 SASEGT. This CDR3 is 15 amino acids long.

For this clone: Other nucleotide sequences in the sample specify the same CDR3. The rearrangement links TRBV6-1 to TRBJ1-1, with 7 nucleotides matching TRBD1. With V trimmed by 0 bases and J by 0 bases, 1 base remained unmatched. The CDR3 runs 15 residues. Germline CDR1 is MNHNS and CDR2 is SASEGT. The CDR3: CASSEAQGVNTEAFF. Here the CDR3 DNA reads TGTGCCAGCAGTGAAGCCCAGGGGGTGAACACTGAAGCTTTCTTT.

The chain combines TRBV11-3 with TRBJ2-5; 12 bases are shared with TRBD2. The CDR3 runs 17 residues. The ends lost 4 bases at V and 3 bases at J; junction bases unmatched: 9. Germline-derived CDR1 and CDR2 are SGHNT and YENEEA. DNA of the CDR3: TGTGCCAGCAGCTCCTACCCGGGACTAGCGGGTGAAGAGACCCAGTACTTC. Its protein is CASSSYPGLAGEETQYF.

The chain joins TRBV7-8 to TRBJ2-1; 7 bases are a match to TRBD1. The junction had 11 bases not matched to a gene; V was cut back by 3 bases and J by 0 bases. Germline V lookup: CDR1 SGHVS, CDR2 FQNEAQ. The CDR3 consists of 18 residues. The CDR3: CASSFLADRLSSYNEQFF. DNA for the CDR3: TGTGCCAGCAGCTTCCTCGCGGACAGGCTAAGCTCCTACAATGAGCAGTTCTTC.

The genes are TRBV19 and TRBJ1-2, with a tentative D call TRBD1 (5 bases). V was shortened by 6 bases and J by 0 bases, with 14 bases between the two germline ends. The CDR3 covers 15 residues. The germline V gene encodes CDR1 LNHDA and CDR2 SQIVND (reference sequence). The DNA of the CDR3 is TGTGCCAGTAGACCCGGGGGGGGTACTAACTATGGCTACACCTTC. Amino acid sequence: CASRPGGGTNYGYTF.

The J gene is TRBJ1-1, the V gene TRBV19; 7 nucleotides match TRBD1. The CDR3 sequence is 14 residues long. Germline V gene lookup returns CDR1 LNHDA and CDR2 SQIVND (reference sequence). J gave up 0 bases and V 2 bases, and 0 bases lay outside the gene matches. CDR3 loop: CASSIQGVNTEAFF. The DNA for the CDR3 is TGTGCCAGTAGTATACAGGGGGTGAACACTGAAGCTTTCTTT.

The chain's CDR3 is CASSVVPTGGSEKLFF. The CDR3 DNA reads as TGTGCCAGCAGCGTAGTACCGACAGGAGGGAGTGAAAAACTGTTTTTT. The chain employs TRBV9 and TRBJ1-4; D is perhaps TRBD1 (6 bases). V was pared by 0 bases and J by 7 bases, with 16 bases between. The CDR3 is 16 residues long. From germline, CDR1 is SGDLS and CDR2 YYNGEE.

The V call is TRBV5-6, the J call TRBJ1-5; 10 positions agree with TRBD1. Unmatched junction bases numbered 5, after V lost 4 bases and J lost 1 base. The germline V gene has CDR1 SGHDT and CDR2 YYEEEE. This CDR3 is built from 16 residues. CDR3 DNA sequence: TGTGCCAGCAGCCTCAGGACAGGGGGGAGCAATCAGCCCCAGCATTTT. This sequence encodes CASSLRTGGSNQPQHF.

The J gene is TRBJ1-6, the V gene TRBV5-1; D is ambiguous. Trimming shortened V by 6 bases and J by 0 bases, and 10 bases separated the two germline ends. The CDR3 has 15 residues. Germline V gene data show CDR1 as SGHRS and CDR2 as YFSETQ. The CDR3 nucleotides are TGCGCCAGCATGAGACACAGCTCCTATAATTCACCCCTCCACTTT. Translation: CASMRHSSYNSPLHF.

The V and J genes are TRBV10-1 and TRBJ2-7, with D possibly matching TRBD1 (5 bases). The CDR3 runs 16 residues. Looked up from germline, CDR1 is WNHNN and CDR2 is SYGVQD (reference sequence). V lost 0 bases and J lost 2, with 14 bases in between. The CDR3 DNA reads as TGCGCCAGCAGTGAGTCATCAGGGATAGTCGCCTACGAGCAGTACTTC. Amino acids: CASSESSGIVAYEQYF.

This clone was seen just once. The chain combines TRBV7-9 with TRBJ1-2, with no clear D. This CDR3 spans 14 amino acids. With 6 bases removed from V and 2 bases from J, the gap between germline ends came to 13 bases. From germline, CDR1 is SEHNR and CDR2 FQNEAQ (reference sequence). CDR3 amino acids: CASSRPPLNYGYTF. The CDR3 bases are TGTGCCAGCAGTCGACCCCCGCTAAACTATGGCTACACCTTC.

The CDR3 DNA reads as TGTGCCACCCTCGGGCCTAAGACAGAGACCCAGTACTTC. Translation: CATLGPKTETQYF. The chain carries TRBV10-3 and TRBJ2-5; no clear D. The CDR3 sequence is 13 residues long. Trimming left V 10 bases short and J 4 bases short, with 16 bases between. CDR1 is ENHRY and CDR2 is SYGVKD in the germline V gene.